This TCR beta chain derives from a study of blood T cell repertoires in COVID-19. Whole-study context: Sample material is recorded as cDNA or gDNA derived from T cells, B-cell-depleted T cells, or PBMCs.

The CDR3 sequence is 14 residues long. J gave up 3 bases and V 4 bases, and 6 bases lay outside the gene matches. Germline V lookup: CDR1 SGHRS, CDR2 YFSETQ. Turning to this clone: A clone one base away is much larger, so this may be a read error.

Per the study methods: Amplified reference gene primers provided the basis for estimating nucleated cell counts. The repertoire was sequenced with immunoSEQ multiplex PCR; TCRdb's copy has only in-frame clones and lacks some. From that table come the V and J calls and clone size; the DNA was used to work out D and trimming. Among roughly 220,000 clones listed, around 81% were seen once. The chain recombines TRBV5-1 with TRBJ1-2, with 7 bases that match TRBD1. Sequenced input: peripheral blood. The receptor was derived from a woman in her thirties who had recovered from COVID-19. The CDR3 reads CASSPTGQDYGYTF. The CDR3 region has the DNA TGCGCCAGCAGCCCGACCGGACAGGACTATGGCTACACCTTC.